These 14 T cell receptor beta chains share one sample of origin, sequenced in a study of T cells in Graves' hyperthyroidism and ophthalmopathy. RNA transcripts served as the template for amplifying TCR beta CDR3 regions. RT-PCR in the first round (using the HTBI primer set) targeted the TCR CDR3. TCRdb used MiXCR to reprocess the multiplex PCR reads, holding one entry per CDR3 protein. Counted here are some 600,000 distinct CDR3 sequences, around 46% occurring once; the ten biggest clones make up roughly 8.2%. Material: peripheral blood or thyroid tissue (not recorded which). These receptors came from a woman younger than 35 with Graves' hyperthyroidism.

The chain combines TRBV24-1 with TRBJ2-2, with no clear D. This CDR3 comprises 13 residues. CDR1 KGHDR and CDR2 SFDVKD come from the germline V gene. The V and J ends lost 3 bases and 0 bases respectively, with 1 base between them. The CDR3 reads CATSDTNTGELFF. The CDR3 DNA sequence: TGTGCCACCAGTGATACGAACACCGGGGAGCTGTTTTTT.

For this clonotype: A much larger clone differs by one base, so this may be a read error. The rearrangement links TRBV2 to TRBJ1-6; D unclear. This CDR3 has 15 amino acids. Germline CDR1 and CDR2: SNHLY and FYNNEI. V lost 6 bases, J lost 9 bases, and 18 bases lay in between. In nucleotides, the CDR3 is TGTGCCAGCAGCCTCGGGAATCTGGGCGGTTCACCCCTCCACTTT. Translating gives CASSLGNLGGSPLHF.

The J gene is TRBJ1-1, the V gene TRBV6-5; D is ambiguous. Trimming shortened V by 5 bases and J by 1 base, and 17 bases separated the two germline ends. Germline CDR1 reads MNHEY; CDR2 reads SVGAGI. The CDR3 loop spans 16 amino acids. Written as DNA, the CDR3 is TGTGCCAGCAGTCCCCCGCGACCTTGGAGGAACACTGAAGCTTTCTTT. Protein sequence: CASSPPRPWRNTEAFF.

The J gene is TRBJ1-4, the V gene TRBV25-1; D is uncertain. V lost 6 bases, J lost 0 bases, and 11 bases lay in between. Germline V gene lookup returns CDR1 MGHDK and CDR2 SYGVNS. The length of the CDR3 is 15 residues. In nucleotides, the CDR3 is TGTGCCAGCAGCCAAAGTTTTACAACTAATGAAAAACTGTTTTTT. It codes for CASSQSFTTNEKLFF.

The J gene is TRBJ2-6, the V gene TRBV7-2; a possible D gene is TRBD1 (7 bases). Germline lookup yields CDR1 SGHTA and CDR2 FQGNSA. The CDR3 is 19 residues long. Trimming removed 2 bases at V and 0 bases at J, with 17 bases between. The CDR3 protein is CASSLKRTGGSSGANVLTF. CDR3 nucleotides: TGTGCCAGCAGCTTAAAGAGGACAGGAGGGAGCTCTGGGGCCAACGTCCTGACTTTC.

The chain's CDR3 is CSLRDDYEQYF. The CDR3 coding sequence is TGCAGCTTGCGGGACGACTACGAGCAGTACTTC. The chain is built from TRBV29-1 and TRBJ2-7; D perhaps matches TRBD2 (6 bases). The V and J ends lost 8 bases and 3 bases respectively, with 11 bases between them. Per the germline V gene, CDR1 is SQVTM and CDR2 is ANQGSEA. This CDR3 is built from 11 residues.

The gene calls are TRBV2 and TRBJ2-7; 9 positions agree with TRBD2. The germline CDR1 and CDR2 sequences are SNHLY and FYNNEI. There are 15 residues in the CDR3. Losses at the gene ends were 5 bases for V and 2 bases for J; bases not matched to a gene: 7. The CDR3 DNA is TGTGCCAGCAGTCGGAGTAGCGGGGGAACCTACGAGCAGTACTTC. Its translation: CASSRSSGGTYEQYF. Variable domain in full (rest from reference TRBV2 and TRBJ2-7): EPEVTQTPSHQVTQMGQEVILRCVPISNHLYFYWYRQILGQKVEFLVSFYNNEISEKSEIFDDQFSVERPDGSNFTLKIRSTKLEDSAMYFCASSRSSGGTYEQYFGPGTRLTVT.

The chain employs TRBV14 and TRBJ2-2; D is uncertain. The CDR3 covers 14 residues. V shed 2 bases and J shed 6 bases, with 10 bases lying between them. Germline lookup yields CDR1 SGHDN and CDR2 FVKESK. The CDR3 region has the DNA TGTGCCAGCAGCCAAATGTGGTTTGCCGGGGAGCTGTTTTTT. As protein: CASSQMWFAGELFF.

Regarding this clonotype: As the CDR3 is not closed by the conserved phenylalanine or tryptophan, this likely results from a read error. The rearrangement joins TRBV29-1 to TRBJ1-2; weak D call: TRBD1 (5 bases). V lost 7 bases and J lost 7, with 16 bases in between. From germline, CDR1 is SQVTM and CDR2 ANQGSEA. The CDR3 is 12 amino acids. The CDR3 loop is CSGAKGLSGYTS. In DNA, the CDR3 is TGCAGCGGGGCCAAGGGGCTCTCTGGCTACACCTCC.

Only a few counts were recorded for this clonotype. In nucleotides, the CDR3 is TGTGCCAGCAGCTCATATAGCGGGAGTCGGGCCTACGAGCAGTACTTC. This codes for CASSSYSGSRAYEQYF. The V gene is TRBV11-2, the J gene TRBJ2-7; 9 bases line up with TRBD2. Germline V gene sequence: CDR1 SGHAT, CDR2 FQNNGV. This CDR3 has 16 amino acids. The trim removed 4 bases at V and 2 bases at J, leaving 9 bases unmatched.

The gene calls are TRBV20-1 and TRBJ1-1, with D unclear. V dropped 3 bases and J dropped 6 bases, with 8 bases sitting between them. The CDR3 is made up of 11 amino acids. CDR1 is DFQATT, CDR2 SNEGSKA, per germline (reference sequence). CDR3 bases: TGCAGTGCTAGGGGTTTACCTGAAGCTTTCTTT. This sequence encodes CSARGLPEAFF.

A note on this clonotype: A junction end diverges from the germline sequence, so it may reflect a read error. CDR3 in amino acids: CAGSGTSGANTGELFF. CDR3 in DNA: TGCGCCGGCAGCGGGACTAGCGGAGCGAACACCGGGGAGCTGTTTTTT. The chain uses TRBV5-1 and TRBJ2-2, with TRBD2 matching 11 bases. This CDR3 contains 16 residues. In germline, CDR1 is SGHRS, CDR2 YFSETQ. Drawing the rest from reference TRBV5-1 and TRBJ2-2, the complete variable domain is KAGVTQTPRYLIKTRGQQVTLSCSPISGHRSVSWYQQTPGQGLQFLFEYFSETQRNKGNFPGRFSGRQFSNSRSEMNVSTLELGDSALYLCAGSGTSGANTGELFFGEGSRLTVL.

V and J are TRBV25-1 and TRBJ1-2; a possible D gene is TRBD1 (5 bases). The CDR3 length is 12 residues. CDR1 is MGHDK and CDR2 is SYGVNS in the germline V gene. CDR3 coding DNA: TGTGCTAGCCAGGACATAGTCTATGGCTACACCTTC. Translating gives CASQDIVYGYTF.

Notes on this clonotype: Compared with germline, one end of the junction differs, possibly owing to a read error. The chain has TRBV6-6 and TRBJ1-1; maybe TRBD1 (6 bases). This CDR3 is built from 12 residues. The germline CDR1 and CDR2 sequences are MNHNY and SVGAGI (reference sequence). DNA of the CDR3: TGTACCAGCAGTTACTCGGGGGGCGAAGCTTTCTTT. It codes for CTSSYSGGEAFF.